A selection of T cell receptor beta chains follows, all from one sample in a study of cytomegalovirus exposure and HLA in healthy donors. Profiling relied on immunoSEQ multiplex PCR, and the TCRdb table lists in-frame clones only, not all of them. The sample records approximately 53,000 clones, over 60% being singletons. Sequencing was done on a sample of PBMCs. The source of these receptors is a woman in her thirties or forties in good health and CMV-seropositive. The CDR3 runs from the conserved cysteine through the conserved F or W. The order of the fields is J gene, clone size, D gene, V gene, CDR3 protein, CDR3 DNA. D genes are given only for firm matches. Part of the rows lack a size; the others show once, few, many or a class for expanded clones.

j_gene: TRBJ1-2; abundance: NA; d_gene: NA; v_gene: TRBV2; CDR3aa: CASRREQLYGYTF; CDR3nt: TGTGCCAGCAGAAGGGAGCAACTCTATGGCTACACCTTC
j_gene: TRBJ2-7; abundance: NA; d_gene: TRBD2; v_gene: TRBV10-3; CDR3aa: CAARGRGGADEQYF; CDR3nt: TGTGCCGCCCGAGGGCGGGGGGGCGCGGACGAGCAGTACTTC
j_gene: TRBJ2-5; abundance: once; d_gene: TRBD1; v_gene: TRBV18; CDR3aa: CASSAGQGGETQYF; CDR3nt: TGTGCCAGCTCAGCAGGACAGGGCGGTGAGACCCAGTACTTC
j_gene: TRBJ2-7; abundance: NA; d_gene: NA; v_gene: TRBV15; CDR3aa: CATSNLRDINSYEQYF; CDR3nt: TGTGCCACCAGCAACCTCCGGGACATAAACTCCTACGAGCAGTACTTC
j_gene: TRBJ2-3; abundance: NA; d_gene: NA; v_gene: TRBV9; CDR3aa: CASSVGGYTDTQYF; CDR3nt: TGTGCCAGCAGCGTAGGAGGCTACACAGATACGCAGTATTTT
j_gene: TRBJ2-3; abundance: NA; d_gene: NA; v_gene: TRBV5-1; CDR3aa: CASSFPGSTDTQYF; CDR3nt: TGCGCCAGCAGCTTCCCGGGGTCCACAGATACGCAGTATTTT
j_gene: TRBJ1-1; abundance: NA; d_gene: NA; v_gene: TRBV19; CDR3aa: CASKLRTDEAFF; CDR3nt: TGTGCCAGCAAGCTTCGGACAGACGAAGCTTTCTTT
j_gene: TRBJ2-2; abundance: NA; d_gene: TRBD2; v_gene: TRBV14; CDR3aa: CASSRSRLAGGPGELFF; CDR3nt: TGTGCCAGCAGCCGCTCGAGACTAGCGGGGGGGCCCGGGGAGCTGTTTTTT
j_gene: TRBJ1-1; abundance: NA; d_gene: NA; v_gene: TRBV5-1; CDR3aa: CASSPGGAEAFF; CDR3nt: TGCGCCAGCAGCCCCGGGGGGGCTGAAGCTTTCTTT
j_gene: TRBJ2-5; abundance: NA; d_gene: NA; v_gene: TRBV6-5; CDR3aa: CASSGLVSETQYF; CDR3nt: TGTGCCAGCAGCGGACTGGTCTCGGAGACCCAGTACTTC
j_gene: TRBJ2-3; abundance: NA; d_gene: NA; v_gene: TRBV5-1; CDR3aa: CASSFGDTQYF; CDR3nt: TGCGCCAGCAGCTTCGGAGATACGCAGTATTTT
j_gene: TRBJ1-1; abundance: NA; d_gene: NA; v_gene: TRBV2; CDR3aa: CASNERGWTEAFF; CDR3nt: TGTGCCAGCAACGAAAGGGGCTGGACTGAAGCTTTCTTT
j_gene: TRBJ2-7; abundance: NA; d_gene: NA; v_gene: TRBV5-1; CDR3aa: CASSLGPGYEQYF; CDR3nt: TGCGCCAGCAGCTTGGGTCCCGGGTACGAGCAGTACTTC
j_gene: TRBJ2-1; abundance: few; d_gene: NA; v_gene: TRBV28; CDR3aa: CASEQVSSYNEQFF; CDR3nt: TGTGCCAGCGAACAGGTCAGCTCCTACAATGAGCAGTTCTTC
j_gene: TRBJ2-3; abundance: NA; d_gene: NA; v_gene: TRBV2; CDR3aa: CASRPVARTDTQYF; CDR3nt: TGTGCCAGCAGGCCGGTCGCACGCACAGATACGCAGTATTTT
j_gene: TRBJ2-7; abundance: few; d_gene: TRBD1; v_gene: TRBV7-2; CDR3aa: CASSPVGQATYEQYF; CDR3nt: TGTGCCAGCAGCCCGGTGGGACAGGCGACCTACGAGCAGTACTTC
j_gene: TRBJ2-4; abundance: once; d_gene: NA; v_gene: TRBV6-5; CDR3aa: CASSYSMTLAKNIQYF; CDR3nt: TGTGCCAGCAGTTACTCCATGACACTAGCCAAAAACATTCAGTACTTC
j_gene: TRBJ1-6; abundance: once; d_gene: NA; v_gene: TRBV4-1; CDR3aa: CASSQAGINSPLHF; CDR3nt: TGCGCCAGCAGCCAGGCAGGTATTAATTCACCCCTCCACTTT
j_gene: TRBJ2-7; abundance: NA; d_gene: NA; v_gene: TRBV9; CDR3aa: CASSVGDGLYEQYF; CDR3nt: TGTGCCAGCAGCGTTGGAGACGGACTCTACGAGCAGTACTTC
j_gene: TRBJ2-1; abundance: NA; d_gene: TRBD1; v_gene: TRBV13; CDR3aa: CASSPGTVSYNEQFF; CDR3nt: TGTGCCAGCAGCCCCGGGACAGTCTCCTACAATGAGCAGTTCTTC
j_gene: TRBJ2-7; abundance: once; d_gene: NA; v_gene: TRBV6-6; CDR3aa: CASSSGQPLEQYF; CDR3nt: TGTGCCAGCAGCTCCGGACAGCCCTTGGAGCAGTACTTC
j_gene: TRBJ1-2; abundance: NA; d_gene: TRBD1; v_gene: TRBV7-9; CDR3aa: CASSLGTGNYGYTF; CDR3nt: TGTGCCAGCAGCTTAGGGACAGGGAACTATGGCTACACCTTC
j_gene: TRBJ2-5; abundance: once; d_gene: NA; v_gene: TRBV19; CDR3aa: CASSPGGETQYF; CDR3nt: TGTGCCAGTAGTCCAGGGGGGGAGACCCAGTACTTC
j_gene: TRBJ2-5; abundance: NA; d_gene: NA; v_gene: TRBV29-1; CDR3aa: CSVVIASQETQYF; CDR3nt: TGCAGCGTTGTAATAGCGTCCCAAGAGACCCAGTACTTC
j_gene: TRBJ1-6; abundance: NA; d_gene: NA; v_gene: TRBV7-2; CDR3aa: CASRSPGSNNSPLHF; CDR3nt: TGTGCCAGCAGGTCGCCGGGGTCCAATAATTCACCCCTCCACTTT
j_gene: TRBJ1-5; abundance: few; d_gene: NA; v_gene: TRBV1; CDR3aa: CTSSQDNRDSLEPQHF; CDR3nt: TGCACCAGCAGCCAAGATAATAGGGACAGCTTAGAGCCCCAGCATTTT
j_gene: TRBJ1-3; abundance: NA; d_gene: NA; v_gene: TRBV14; CDR3aa: CASSQVRFSGNTIYF; CDR3nt: TGTGCCAGCAGCCAAGTTCGGTTCTCTGGAAACACCATATATTTT
j_gene: TRBJ2-7; abundance: NA; d_gene: TRBD2; v_gene: TRBV2; CDR3aa: CASSSKTGGHEQYF; CDR3nt: TGTGCCAGCAGTTCCAAGACGGGGGGACACGAGCAGTACTTC
j_gene: TRBJ1-6; abundance: once; d_gene: NA; v_gene: TRBV5-6; CDR3aa: CASSSHTRDSPLHF; CDR3nt: TGTGCCAGCAGCTCGCACACTCGGGATTCACCCCTCCACTTT
j_gene: TRBJ1-5; abundance: once; d_gene: TRBD1; v_gene: TRBV28; CDR3aa: CASSSGTGQQPQHF; CDR3nt: TGTGCCAGCAGCTCCGGGACAGGGCAACAGCCCCAGCATTTT
j_gene: TRBJ2-1; abundance: NA; d_gene: TRBD2; v_gene: TRBV30; CDR3aa: CAWDTSGGAHEQFF; CDR3nt: TGTGCCTGGGACACTAGCGGGGGGGCCCATGAGCAGTTCTTC
j_gene: TRBJ1-1; abundance: few; d_gene: NA; v_gene: TRBV6-1; CDR3aa: CASMGRSPEAFF; CDR3nt: TGTGCCAGCATGGGCAGGTCCCCTGAAGCTTTCTTT
j_gene: TRBJ2-7; abundance: few; d_gene: TRBD1; v_gene: TRBV5-4; CDR3aa: CASSLRGQGSYEQYF; CDR3nt: TGTGCCAGCAGCTTGAGGGGACAGGGCTCCTACGAGCAGTACTTC
j_gene: TRBJ1-4; abundance: NA; d_gene: NA; v_gene: TRBV11-2; CDR3aa: CASSFEHRKLFF; CDR3nt: TGTGCCAGCAGCTTTGAGCACCGGAAACTGTTTTTT
j_gene: TRBJ2-7; abundance: NA; d_gene: NA; v_gene: TRBV5-4; CDR3aa: CASSFRGNRRGYEQYF; CDR3nt: TGTGCCAGCAGCTTCAGGGGTAACCGTAGGGGCTACGAGCAGTACTTC
j_gene: TRBJ2-7; abundance: NA; d_gene: TRBD1; v_gene: TRBV2; CDR3aa: CASISGTGVPYEQYF; CDR3nt: TGTGCCAGCATTTCCGGGACAGGGGTACCCTACGAGCAGTACTTC
j_gene: TRBJ2-1; abundance: NA; d_gene: NA; v_gene: TRBV7-6; CDR3aa: CASSIVIGHEQFF; CDR3nt: TGTGCCAGCAGCATCGTAATCGGTCATGAGCAGTTCTTC
j_gene: TRBJ1-2; abundance: NA; d_gene: TRBD1; v_gene: TRBV15; CDR3aa: CATSRGGQDANYGYTF; CDR3nt: TGTGCCACCAGCAGAGGCGGACAGGACGCTAACTATGGCTACACCTTC
j_gene: TRBJ2-3; abundance: NA; d_gene: NA; v_gene: TRBV19; CDR3aa: CASSGTYTDTQYF; CDR3nt: TGTGCCAGTAGTGGGACTTACACAGATACGCAGTATTTT
j_gene: TRBJ2-1; abundance: NA; d_gene: TRBD2; v_gene: TRBV5-1; CDR3aa: CASSPHLASGGLFQFF; CDR3nt: TGCGCCAGCAGCCCCCACCTGGCTAGCGGGGGGCTCTTTCAGTTCTTC
j_gene: TRBJ1-4; abundance: NA; d_gene: NA; v_gene: TRBV6-1; CDR3aa: CASSDLPGVLREKLFF; CDR3nt: TGTGCCAGCAGTGATTTACCAGGGGTCCTGAGGGAAAAACTGTTTTTT
j_gene: TRBJ1-2; abundance: few; d_gene: TRBD1; v_gene: TRBV25-1; CDR3aa: CASSEPGQGRFRGYTF; CDR3nt: TGTGCCAGCAGTGAACCCGGACAGGGGAGGTTTCGAGGCTACACCTTC
j_gene: TRBJ1-1; abundance: NA; d_gene: TRBD1; v_gene: TRBV25-1; CDR3aa: CASSVTGAVAEAFF; CDR3nt: TGTGCCAGCAGTGTAACAGGGGCGGTGGCTGAAGCTTTCTTT
j_gene: TRBJ1-5; abundance: NA; d_gene: NA; v_gene: TRBV6-1; CDR3aa: CASSDRESNQPQHF; CDR3nt: TGTGCCAGCAGTGACAGGGAAAGCAATCAGCCCCAGCATTTT
j_gene: TRBJ2-6; abundance: NA; d_gene: NA; v_gene: TRBV6-4; CDR3aa: CASSDSHSGANVLTF; CDR3nt: TGTGCCAGCAGTGACTCACACTCTGGGGCCAACGTCCTGACTTTC
j_gene: TRBJ2-7; abundance: few; d_gene: TRBD2; v_gene: TRBV4-1; CDR3aa: CASSQDKTSGGIGAYEQYF; CDR3nt: TGCGCCAGCAGCCAAGATAAGACTAGCGGGGGTATTGGTGCCTACGAGCAGTACTTC
j_gene: TRBJ1-1; abundance: NA; d_gene: NA; v_gene: TRBV19; CDR3aa: CASSIARVPTEAFF; CDR3nt: TGTGCCAGTAGTATAGCCAGGGTCCCCACTGAAGCTTTCTTT